This TCR beta chain came from a study of cytotoxic CD8 clonotypes in ibrutinib-treated CLL. Looking at the study overall: There were, on average, about 250,000 productive templates and 90,000 to 95,000 productive rearrangements per sample. Study-level points and caveats: Contraction or stability on treatment was seen for public clonotypes, which were uncommon. Clonality was elevated at ibrutinib response and had returned toward baseline at progression. Baseline levels of clonality went above those of age-matched healthy donors and moved with circulating CD8+ T-cell counts.

Looked up from germline, CDR1 is SGHTS and CDR2 is YDEGEE. The CDR3 is 14 residues long. On this clone itself: Its antigen is not known. The junction and the germline gene differ at one end; a read error may be behind it.

TCRdb's table, derived via immunoSEQ multiplex PCR, lists solely in-frame clones and lacks some. The table records more than 25,000 clones, roughly three quarters of them present only once. This specimen consisted of PBMCs, obtained after 36 months of ibrutinib treatment. The receptor was isolated from a human donor with chronic lymphocytic leukemia. V gene TRBV5-8 combines with J gene TRBJ2-7; possibly TRBD1 for D (6 bases). The CDR3: CASSQTTGIYEQYF. CDR3 nucleotides: TGCGCCAGCAGCCAAACTACAGGGATCTACGAGCAGTACTTC.